This TCR beta chain was obtained from a study of vaccination effects on CD4 cells after COVID-19. Using viral peptide pools, the ViraFEST assay grew out antigen-specific CD4+ T cells prior to sequencing. Subsequent to 10 days of culture, CD4+ T cells were isolated. A positive SARS-CoV-2 PCR test fell between March and December 2020. The participants, recipients of two vaccine doses, got either BNT162b2 or mRNA-1273. The authors replaced half the medium with IL-2 medium on days 3 and 7. TCRdb keeps only in-frame clones here, not all; method: immunoSEQ multiplex PCR. The data contain 15,000 to 20,000 clones, nearly 75% of them singletons. Notes on this clone: Its antigen remains unidentified.

The TCR sequence derives from a human donor who had a prior SARS-CoV-2 infection. Specimen: CD4+ T cells from PBMCs cultured with SARS-CoV-2 spike peptides, collected after COVID-19 vaccination.

Here the CDR3 reads CASSSGQLLRSGNTIYF. Here the CDR3 DNA reads TGTGCCAGCAGCTCGGGACAGCTACTTCGCTCTGGAAACACCATATATTTT. The chain uses TRBV7-8 and TRBJ1-3; 7 nucleotides align to TRBD1. V was clipped by 4 bases and J by 0 bases; unmatched bases: 9. Per germline, CDR1 SGHVS and CDR2 FQNEAQ. The CDR3 contains 17 residues.